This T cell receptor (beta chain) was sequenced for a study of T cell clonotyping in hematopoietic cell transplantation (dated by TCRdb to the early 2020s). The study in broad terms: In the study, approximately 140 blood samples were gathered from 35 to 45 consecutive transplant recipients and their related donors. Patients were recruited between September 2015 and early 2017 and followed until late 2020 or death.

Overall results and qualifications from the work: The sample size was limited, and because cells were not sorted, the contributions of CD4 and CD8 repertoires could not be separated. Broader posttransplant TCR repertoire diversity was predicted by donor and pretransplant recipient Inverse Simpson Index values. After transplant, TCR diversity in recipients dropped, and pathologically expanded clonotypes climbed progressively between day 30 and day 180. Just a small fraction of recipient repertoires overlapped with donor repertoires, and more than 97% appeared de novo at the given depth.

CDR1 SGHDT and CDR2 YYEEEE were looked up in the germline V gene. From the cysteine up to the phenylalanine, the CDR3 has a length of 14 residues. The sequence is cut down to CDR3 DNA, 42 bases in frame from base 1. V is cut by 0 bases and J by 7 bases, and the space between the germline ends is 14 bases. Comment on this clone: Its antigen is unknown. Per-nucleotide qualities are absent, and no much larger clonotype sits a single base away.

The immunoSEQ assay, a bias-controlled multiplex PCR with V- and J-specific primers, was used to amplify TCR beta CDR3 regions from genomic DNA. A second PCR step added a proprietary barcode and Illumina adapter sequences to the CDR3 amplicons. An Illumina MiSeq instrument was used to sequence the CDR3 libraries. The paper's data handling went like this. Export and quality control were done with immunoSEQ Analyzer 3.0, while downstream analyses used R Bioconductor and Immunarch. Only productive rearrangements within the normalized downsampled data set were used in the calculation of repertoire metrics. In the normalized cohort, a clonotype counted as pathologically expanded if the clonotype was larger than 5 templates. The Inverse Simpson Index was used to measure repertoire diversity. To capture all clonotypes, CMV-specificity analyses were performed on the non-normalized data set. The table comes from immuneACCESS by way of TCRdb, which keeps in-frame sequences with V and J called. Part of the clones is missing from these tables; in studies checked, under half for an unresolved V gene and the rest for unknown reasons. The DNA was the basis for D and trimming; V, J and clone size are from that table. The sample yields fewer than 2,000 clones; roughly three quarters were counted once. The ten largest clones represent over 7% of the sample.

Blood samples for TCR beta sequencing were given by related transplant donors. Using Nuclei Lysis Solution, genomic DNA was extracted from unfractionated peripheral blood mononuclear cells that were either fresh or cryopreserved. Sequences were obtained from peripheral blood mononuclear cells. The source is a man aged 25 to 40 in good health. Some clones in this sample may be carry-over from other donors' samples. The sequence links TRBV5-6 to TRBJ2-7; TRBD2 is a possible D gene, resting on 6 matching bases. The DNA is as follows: TGTGCCAGCAGCTTGGGGACGGGGGTTAGGGAGCAGTACTTC. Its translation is CASSLGTGVREQYF.